This T cell receptor beta chain is from a study of T-cell reconstitution after alpha-beta-depleted transplantation in children. Broader study findings: In some patients, recipient T cells and intrathymic progenitors surviving conditioning explained high day-60 diversity. After one year, T-cell counts and TCRbeta diversity mostly came from new T cells. At around two months after transplant, the alpha-beta T cells were reportedly derived from several hundred expanded clones that came from non-depleted graft cells.

TCRbeta library construction was performed incorporating unique molecular identifiers. TCRdb used MiXCR to reprocess the PCR reads, holding one entry per CDR3 protein. The sample comprises about 160,000 distinct CDR3 sequences, over 8.5% of which are singletons, and approximately 13% rests with the top ten. The CDR3 runs 13 residues. Unmatched junction bases numbered 1, after V lost 2 bases and J lost 5 bases. From germline, CDR1 is MGHRA and CDR2 YSYEKL. At least ten counts were recorded for this clonotype. Its cognate antigen is unknown. The specimen was PBMCs, collected before TCRalphabeta/CD19-depleted stem cell transplant. The sequence was obtained from a boy aged 2 to 10 with acute myeloid leukemia, due to receive a stem cell transplant. The gene calls are TRBV4-1 and TRBJ2-5, with 8 bases matching TRBD1. CDR3 region: CASSQTGGETQYF. The CDR3 DNA reads as TGCGCCAGCAGCCAAACAGGGGGGGAGACCCAGTACTTC.